This TCR beta chain is from a study of technical replicates of blood from a few donors. CDR1 is SGHVS, CDR2 FQNEAQ, per germline. There are 14 residues in the CDR3. Trimming cost V 5 bases and J 3 bases, with 13 bases left between them. This table comes from immunoSEQ multiplex PCR, and its TCRdb copy is limited to in-frame clones, with some not included. The sample records tens of thousands of clones, roughly 92% being singletons. This chain connects TRBV7-8 to TRBJ2-5; D is perhaps TRBD1 (5 bases). The sequence was collected from a human donor in good health. Some clones in this sample may be carry-over from other donors' samples. The sample was PBMCs. The CDR3 DNA is TGTGCCAGCAGCGGAAGGGGCTCGAAAGAGACCCAGTACTTC. Encoded protein: CASSGRGSKETQYF.